The 17 T cell receptor beta chains given below trace back to one sample, sequenced in a study of CD8+ T cells in alopecia areata. Treatment meaning: oral pan-JAK inhibitor, 5-10 mg twice daily. After isolation, RNA underwent reverse transcription to generate cDNA as the sequencing template. Method: immunoSEQ multiplex PCR; TCRdb's copy keeps in-frame clones and lacks some. Of more than 150,000 clones detected, under 60% appear once; the ten largest clones hold over 9.5%. The starting material was CD8+ T cells sorted from blood, obtained at week 24, from a patient treated with tofacitinib. All receptors come from a human donor with alopecia areata.

The chain joins TRBV27 to TRBJ2-3; TRBD1 matches at 8 bases. Germline V gene lookup returns CDR1 MNHEY and CDR2 SMNVEV (reference sequence). V dropped 7 bases and J dropped 3; count of bases not matched to a gene: 15. The CDR3 totals 17 residues. The CDR3 spells CASITIRGRESTDTQYF. The CDR3 region has the DNA TGTGCCAGCATAACAATCAGGGGGCGCGAGAGTACAGATACGCAGTATTTT.

The rearrangement uses TRBV7-9 and TRBJ1-2, with D uncertain. V was trimmed by 1 base and J by 5 bases, leaving 8 bases between them. This CDR3 has 13 residues. Germline CDR1 SEHNR, CDR2 FQNEAQ (reference sequence). CDR3 region: CASSLDGLYGYTF. The CDR3 DNA sequence: TGTGCCAGCAGCTTAGATGGCTTGTATGGCTACACCTTC.

This chain uses TRBV25-1 with TRBJ2-5, with 7 positions matching TRBD1. The junction had 10 bases not matched to a gene; V was cut back by 7 bases and J by 5 bases. Germline V CDR1 and CDR2: MGHDK, SYGVNS. The CDR3 spans 14 residues. CDR3: CASNPTGNGETQYF. CDR3 nucleotides: TGTGCCAGCAACCCGACAGGGAATGGGGAGACCCAGTACTTC.

The chain has TRBV9 and TRBJ2-1; D remains ambiguous. Per the germline V gene, CDR1 is SGDLS and CDR2 is YYNGEE. This CDR3 is built from 16 residues. The V end was cut by 1 base, the J end by 6 bases, with 17 bases between. This CDR3 is CASSVNEYRNANEQFF. The CDR3 bases are TGTGCCAGCAGCGTAAACGAGTACAGAAACGCCAATGAGCAGTTCTTC.

The CDR3 coding sequence is TGTGCCAGTAGTATGACTAGCGGGGCGAGGGAGCAGTACTTC. It specifies CASSMTSGAREQYF. This chain joins TRBV19 and TRBJ2-7; 11 bases agree with TRBD2. V was clipped by 3 bases and J by 7 bases; unmatched bases: 5. The length of the CDR3 is 14 residues. CDR1 and CDR2 (germline): LNHDA, SQIVND (reference sequence).

Concerning this clone itself: One junction end does not reproduce the germline sequence, and a read error may be involved. The V call is TRBV13, the J call TRBJ2-7; D remains ambiguous. Germline CDR1 reads PRHDT; CDR2 reads FYEKMQ (reference sequence). The CDR3 covers 12 residues. The CDR3 reads CASSHGRSLRDF. The CDR3 DNA sequence: TGTGCCAGCAGCCACGGACGGAGCCTAAGGGACTTC.

The chain has TRBV4-1 and TRBJ2-7, with D possibly TRBD2 on 5 matching bases. This CDR3 is 13 amino acids long. Germline assignment: CDR1 MGHRA and CDR2 YSYEKL. The V and J ends lost 3 bases and 12 bases respectively, with 18 bases between them. Here the CDR3 reads CASSHDLDRDRYF. The CDR3 bases are TGCGCCAGCAGCCACGACCTCGACCGGGATCGGTACTTC.

The rearrangement links TRBV4-1 to TRBJ2-7, with 12 bases that match TRBD1. Germline-derived CDR1 and CDR2 are MGHRA and YSYEKL. V lost 5 bases and J lost 7; bases outside the gene matches: 9. The CDR3 contains 15 residues. The CDR3 DNA reads as TGCGCCAGCAGCGGCCCGGGACAGGGGGCTGAGGAGCAGTACTTC. It codes for CASSGPGQGAEEQYF.

Only a few counts were recorded for this clone. The chain joins TRBV13 to TRBJ2-7; D possibly corresponds to TRBD1 (7 bases). Germline values: CDR1 PRHDT, CDR2 FYEKMQ (reference sequence). Trimming stripped 3 bases from V and 4 bases from J, with 10 bases between. The CDR3 is 13 amino acids. The CDR3 region has the DNA TGTGCCAGCAGCTTGGGGGGACAGTACGAGCAGTACTTC. This sequence encodes CASSLGGQYEQYF.

The chain recombines TRBV29-1 with TRBJ2-2; a weak D match, TRBD2 (5 bases). Germline V gene data show CDR1 as SQVTM and CDR2 as ANQGSEA. Trimming removed 4 bases at V and 9 bases at J, with 18 bases between. The CDR3 spans 14 residues. The chain's CDR3 is CSVVGTGRARELFF. CDR3 bases: TGCAGCGTTGTTGGTACGGGAAGGGCCAGGGAGCTGTTTTTT.

This clone was detected only a few times. V gene TRBV6-5 combines with J gene TRBJ1-6, with unresolved D. V lost 3 bases to trimming and J lost 7 bases, with 10 bases between them. CDR1 and CDR2 (germline): MNHEY, SVGAGI. CDR3 size: 14 residues. CDR3 sequence: CASSYAAQNSPLHF. The DNA of the CDR3 is TGTGCCAGCAGTTATGCAGCGCAGAATTCACCCCTCCACTTT.

The genes are TRBV2 and TRBJ2-7; 8 bases are shared with TRBD1. V shed 6 bases and J 0 bases; nucleotides not matched to a gene: 10. CDR1 is SNHLY and CDR2 is FYNNEI in the germline V gene. The CDR3 has 16 residues. The CDR3 region has the DNA TGTGCCAGCAGGGGGGACAGGACCCTTGGCTCCTACGAGCAGTACTTC. Its translation is CASRGDRTLGSYEQYF.

The rearrangement uses TRBV7-9 and TRBJ2-1; no reliable D call. Trimming stripped 6 bases from V and 3 bases from J, with 9 bases between. Germline V CDR1 and CDR2: SEHNR, FQNEAQ (reference sequence). This CDR3 has 13 amino acids. CDR3 sequence (DNA): TGTGCCAGCAGGGGATCGATCTACAATGAGCAGTTCTTC. Amino acid sequence: CASRGSIYNEQFF.

CDR3 region: CASSLDGYTF. In DNA, the CDR3 is TGTGCCAGCTCGCTCGATGGCTACACCTTC. The chain links TRBV25-1 to TRBJ1-2, with D uncertain. Trimming left V 8 bases short and J 6 bases short, with 7 bases between. The germline gives CDR1 MGHDK, CDR2 SYGVNS. The CDR3 spans 10 residues.

This clone was picked up one time. This chain connects TRBV9 to TRBJ2-1; D ambiguous. Per germline, CDR1 SGDLS and CDR2 YYNGEE. The CDR3 runs to 13 residues. The V end was cut by 3 bases, the J end by 9 bases, with 13 bases between. CDR3 bases: TGTGCCAGCAGCGCCGGTATACAGTCTGAGCAGTTCTTC. This encodes CASSAGIQSEQFF.

The chain carries TRBV29-1 and TRBJ2-2; TRBD1 might be the D (6 bases). Germline assignment: CDR1 SQVTM and CDR2 ANQGSEA. The CDR3 totals 17 residues. V was trimmed by 5 bases and J by 4 bases, leaving 23 bases between them. The CDR3 sequence is CSVSRAGAMERTGELFF. The CDR3 region has the DNA TGCAGCGTTTCAAGGGCAGGGGCCATGGAACGCACCGGGGAGCTGTTTTTT.

The chain employs TRBV13 and TRBJ2-1; the D gene could be TRBD1 or TRBD2 (5 bases each). The CDR3 spans 15 residues. Germline CDR1 is PRHDT and CDR2 is FYEKMQ (reference sequence). V lost 2 bases to trimming and J lost 1 base, with 9 bases between them. The CDR3 sequence is CASSLRGDSYNEQFF. CDR3 nucleotide sequence: TGTGCCAGCAGCTTAAGAGGGGATTCCTACAATGAGCAGTTCTTC.